Sequencing of this T cell receptor beta chain was carried out in a study of neoadjuvant anti-PD-1 for oral cavity cancer. General study points: Each response group had just a few patients in TCR analyses. Treg/Th17 ratio rose with pretreatment blood and fell with post-treatment tumor TCRbeta clonality.

These oral cavity squamous cell carcinomas were HPV-negative and locally advanced. CDR1 and CDR2 (germline): ENHRY, SYGVKD. CDR3 size: 14 residues. With 7 bases removed from V and 0 bases from J, the gap between germline ends came to 12 bases. Most PBMC samples had about 520 ng input DNA in six replicates. Assay: immunoSEQ multiplex PCR; the TCRdb copy retains only in-frame clones and omits some. The sample has about 6,800 clones, just under 75% seen once. For this clone: Its antigen is as yet unknown.

The TCR comes from a person between 40 and 80 years old with oral cavity squamous cell carcinoma. The material sequenced was PBMCs, taken before nivolumab (anti-PD-1) treatment. This chain joins TRBV10-3 and TRBJ1-2, with D tentatively TRBD1 (5 bases). The CDR3 DNA is TGTGCCATCACTCCAGGGCGAGCTAACTATGGCTACACCTTC. Translated: CAITPGRANYGYTF.